This T cell receptor (beta chain) was found in a study of OX40 agonist ivuxolimab in advanced cancers. Some clones are missing from TCRdb's copy, which holds only in-frame ones; the method was immunoSEQ multiplex PCR. The sample records fewer than 95,000 clones, 84% being singletons. There are 14 residues in the CDR3. The germline V gene has CDR1 SGHDT and CDR2 YYEEEE. The germline V and J ends were trimmed by 5 bases and 7 bases, with 13 bases remaining between them. The rearrangement joins TRBV5-6 to TRBJ1-6, with D maybe TRBD1 (6 bases). This clonotype was obtained from an adult with an advanced solid tumor such as melanoma, head and neck, liver or kidney cancer. The sequences come from CD4+ or CD8+ T cells sorted from blood, collected in a trial of the OX40 agonist ivuxolimab. CDR3 sequence reads: CASRGDRQNSPLHF. As DNA, the CDR3 is TGTGCCAGCAGAGGAGACAGGCAAAATTCACCCCTCCACTTT.